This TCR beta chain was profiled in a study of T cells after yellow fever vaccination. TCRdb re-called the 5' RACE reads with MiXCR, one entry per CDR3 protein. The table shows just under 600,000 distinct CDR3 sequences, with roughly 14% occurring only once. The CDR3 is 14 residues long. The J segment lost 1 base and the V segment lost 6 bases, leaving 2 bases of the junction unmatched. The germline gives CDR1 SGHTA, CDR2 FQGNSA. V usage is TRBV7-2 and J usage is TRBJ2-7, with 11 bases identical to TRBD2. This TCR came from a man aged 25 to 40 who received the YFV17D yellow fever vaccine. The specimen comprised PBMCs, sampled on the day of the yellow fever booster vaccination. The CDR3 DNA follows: TGTGCCAGCAGTACTAGCGGGGGATCCTACGAGCAGTACTTC. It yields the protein CASSTSGGSYEQYF.